These 8 T cell receptor beta chains were sequenced from one sample in a study of Tregs in tolerant kidney transplant recipients. Using immunoSEQ multiplex PCR, the repertoire was profiled, and TCRdb retains in-frame clones only, with some absent. This repertoire shows several thousand clones, about 35% found once; its top ten account for 5.5% to 7.5%. These receptors' antigens are unknown. After around six days with irradiated graft donor PBMCs, CFSE-labeled recipient PBMCs were FACS-sorted. The input for sequencing was CD8+ T cells from blood cultured with allogeneic cells, taken before the transplant. The receptor source for this set is a human patient who received a combined kidney and bone marrow transplant.

Here the CDR3 reads CASSPYVLSGRAHYEQYF. CDR3 nucleotides: TGTGCCAGCAGTCCTTATGTCCTTAGCGGGAGGGCCCACTACGAGCAGTACTTC. This chain links TRBV27 with TRBJ2-7; 11 bases match TRBD2. This CDR3 region has 18 residues. V was clipped by 5 bases and J by 3 bases; unmatched bases: 15. Germline values: CDR1 MNHEY, CDR2 SMNVEV (reference sequence).

This chain uses TRBV5-1 with TRBJ1-1, with D possibly matching TRBD1 (6 bases). The CDR3 loop spans 14 amino acids. CDR1 and CDR2 (germline): SGHRS, YFSETQ. Trimming removed 2 bases from V and 2 bases from J, with 10 bases in between. Written as DNA, the CDR3 is TGCGCCAGCAGCTTCTCAGGGGTCAACACTGAAGCTTTCTTT. It translates to CASSFSGVNTEAFF.

The chain combines TRBV14 with TRBJ2-7; D might be TRBD2 (5 bases). CDR1 SGHDN and CDR2 FVKESK come from the germline V gene. V was cut by 3 bases and J by 2 bases, with 17 bases left in between. The CDR3 has 16 amino acids. CDR3 amino acids: CASSHAEATGTYEQYF. Written as DNA, the CDR3 is TGTGCCAGCAGCCATGCAGAGGCCACGGGGACCTACGAGCAGTACTTC.

By share of the sample, this clone is medium-sized (0.01 to 0.1%). The genes are TRBV7-7 and TRBJ2-3; 8 positions agree with TRBD2. The CDR3 sequence is 14 residues long. V lost 5 bases and J lost 4; bases outside the gene matches: 5. Germline-derived CDR1 and CDR2 are SSHAT and FNYEAQ (reference sequence). CDR3 sequence: CASSPAGGADTQYF. For the CDR3, the DNA is TGTGCCAGCAGCCCCGCGGGGGGTGCAGATACGCAGTATTTT.

This rearrangement joins TRBV29-1 to TRBJ2-7; D is unclear. V gave up 4 bases and J gave up 2 bases, with 9 bases separating them. This CDR3 has 12 residues. The V gene's germline CDR1 is SQVTM and CDR2 ANQGSEA. CDR3 amino acids: CSVANPTYEQYF. The CDR3 DNA is TGCAGCGTTGCAAATCCCACCTACGAGCAGTACTTC.

Within the sample, this clone is medium-sized. The rearrangement uses TRBV7-6 and TRBJ2-7; D call uncertain. The CDR3 has 15 amino acids. Trimming removed 5 bases from V and 2 bases from J, with 16 bases in between. The V gene's germline CDR1 is SGHVS and CDR2 FNYEAQ. CDR3 in amino acids: CASSRAAARTYEQYF. In DNA form, the CDR3 reads TGTGCCAGCAGCCGCGCGGCAGCCCGTACCTACGAGCAGTACTTC. Full variable domain (outside the CDR3, taken from reference TRBV7-6 and TRBJ2-7): GAGVSQSPRYKVTKRGQDVALRCDPISGHVSLYWYRQALGQGPEFLTYFNYEAQQDKSGLPNDRFSAERPEGSISTLTIQRTEQRDSAMYRCASSRAAARTYEQYFGPGTRLTVT.

The rearrangement uses TRBV7-2 and TRBJ2-7; 8 positions agree with TRBD2. The V gene end was trimmed by 1 base and the J gene end by 1 base; junction bases not matched to a gene: 3. Germline CDR1 reads SGHTA; CDR2 reads FQGNSA. The CDR3 runs to 15 residues. Written as DNA, the CDR3 is TGTGCCAGCAGCTTAGTTCCTAGCGGGTCCTACGAGCAGTACTTC. It yields the protein CASSLVPSGSYEQYF.

The J gene is TRBJ1-3, the V gene TRBV7-2, with TRBD1 matching over 8 bases. Germline assignment: CDR1 SGHTA and CDR2 FQGNSA. This CDR3 region has 14 residues. Trimming removed 6 bases from V and 2 bases from J; junction bases left unmatched: 3. CDR3 protein: CASRWTGTGNTIYF. The CDR3 DNA reads TGTGCCAGCAGATGGACAGGGACTGGAAACACCATATATTTT. The variable domain in full, completed from reference TRBV7-2 and TRBJ1-3, reads GAGVSQSPSNKVTEKGKDVELRCDPISGHTALYWYRQSLGQGLEFLIYFQGNSAPDKSGLPSDRFSAERTGGSVSTLTIQRTQQEDSAVYLCASRWTGTGNTIYFGEGSWLTVV.